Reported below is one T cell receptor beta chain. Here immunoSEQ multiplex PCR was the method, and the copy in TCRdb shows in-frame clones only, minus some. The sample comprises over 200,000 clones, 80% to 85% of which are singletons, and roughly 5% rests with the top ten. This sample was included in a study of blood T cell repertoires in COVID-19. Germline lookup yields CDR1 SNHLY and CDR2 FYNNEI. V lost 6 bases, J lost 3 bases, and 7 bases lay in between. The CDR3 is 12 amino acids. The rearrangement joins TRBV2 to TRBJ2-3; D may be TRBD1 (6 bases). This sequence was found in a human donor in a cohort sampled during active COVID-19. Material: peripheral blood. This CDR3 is CASRQGTDTQYF. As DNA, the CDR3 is TGTGCCAGCAGGCAGGGGACAGATACGCAGTATTTT.